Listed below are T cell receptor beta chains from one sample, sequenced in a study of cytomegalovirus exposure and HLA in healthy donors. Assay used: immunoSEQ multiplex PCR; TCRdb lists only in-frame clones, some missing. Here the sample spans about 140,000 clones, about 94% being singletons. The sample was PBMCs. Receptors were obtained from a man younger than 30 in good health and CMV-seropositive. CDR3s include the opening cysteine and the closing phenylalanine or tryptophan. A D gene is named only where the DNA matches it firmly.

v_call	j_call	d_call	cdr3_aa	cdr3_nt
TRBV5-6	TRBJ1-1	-	CASRAQNRNTEAFF	TGTGCCAGCAGAGCGCAAAATAGGAACACTGAAGCTTTCTTT
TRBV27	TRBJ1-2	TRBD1	CASSFQGGNYGYTF	TGTGCCAGCAGTTTCCAAGGGGGCAACTATGGCTACACCTTC
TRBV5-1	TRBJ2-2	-	CASSLTPGAGELFF	TGCGCCAGCAGCTTGACCCCGGGGGCCGGGGAGCTGTTTTTT
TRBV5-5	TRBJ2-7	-	CASSSGRLAYEQYF	TGTGCCAGCAGCTCGGGGAGACTGGCCTACGAGCAGTACTTC
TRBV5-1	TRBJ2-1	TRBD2	CASSLADNEQFF	TGCGCCAGCAGCCTAGCGGACAATGAGCAGTTCTTC
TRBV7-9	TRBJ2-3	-	CASNDPQGKEYLTDTQYF	TGTGCCAGCAACGACCCCCAGGGGAAGGAGTATCTCACAGATACGCAGTATTTT
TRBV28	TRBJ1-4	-	CASSPSHSNEKLFF	TGTGCCAGCAGTCCTAGCCATTCTAATGAAAAACTGTTTTTT
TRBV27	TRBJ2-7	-	CASSVLQGSSYEQYF	TGTGCCAGCAGTGTACTACAGGGTAGCAGCTACGAGCAGTACTTC
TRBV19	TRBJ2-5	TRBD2	CASGTSGQETQYF	TGTGCCAGTGGGACTAGCGGCCAAGAGACCCAGTACTTC
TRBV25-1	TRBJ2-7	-	CASMAGASYEQYF	TGTGCCAGCATGGCAGGGGCGTCCTACGAGCAGTACTTC
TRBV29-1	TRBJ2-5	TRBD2	CAVQAGGLQETQYF	TGCGCAGTCCAAGCGGGAGGTCTCCAAGAGACCCAGTACTTC
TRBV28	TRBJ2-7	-	CASSMTRYEQYF	TGTGCCAGCAGTATGACTAGATACGAGCAGTACTTC
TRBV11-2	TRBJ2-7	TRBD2	CASSLPRLAASSYEQYF	TGTGCCAGCAGCCTGCCTAGACTAGCGGCGAGCTCCTACGAGCAGTACTTC
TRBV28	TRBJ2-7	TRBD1	CASSRNRGSYEQYF	TGTGCCAGCAGCCGGAACAGGGGCTCCTACGAGCAGTACTTC
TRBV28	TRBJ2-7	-	CASSSRYEQYF	TGTGCCAGCAGTTCCAGGTACGAGCAGTACTTC